The 25 T cell receptor beta chains given below trace back to one sample, sequenced in a study of early T cells in non-severe SARS-CoV-2 infection. One entry per CDR3 protein results from TCRdb running MiXCR on the 5' RACE reads. The sample comprises more than 35,000 distinct CDR3 sequences, approximately 4.6% of which are singletons, and 15% to 20% rests with the top ten. Material: whole blood. The receptors were sampled from an adult who was a healthcare worker with PCR-confirmed SARS-CoV-2 infection or an uninfected control (not recorded which).

This clonotype was seen ten or more times. The chain employs TRBV12-3 or TRBV12-4 and TRBJ2-3, with unresolved D. Trimming removed 1 base at V and 5 bases at J, with 10 bases between. The CDR3 is made up of 14 amino acids. DNA of the CDR3: TGTGCCAGCAGTTTAGGGTTATTGGGAGATACGCAGTATTTT. This codes for CASSLGLLGDTQYF.

In this sample, this clonotype turned up a few times. The chain uses TRBV9 and TRBJ1-6; a possible D gene is TRBD1 (6 bases). The CDR3 extends over 14 amino acids. The germline V and J ends were trimmed by 2 bases and 7 bases, with 10 bases remaining between them. From germline, CDR1 is SGDLS and CDR2 YYNGEE. CDR3 residues: CASSVAGENSPLHF. The CDR3 bases are TGTGCCAGCAGCGTCGCAGGGGAAAATTCACCCCTCCACTTT.

The chain couples TRBV10-3 to TRBJ1-4; D gene uncertain. Looked up from germline, CDR1 is ENHRY and CDR2 is SYGVKD. V was pared by 8 bases and J by 0 bases, with 7 bases between. The CDR3 sequence is 13 residues long. The CDR3, as DNA: TGTGCCATCCGGAGTCCAACTAATGAAAAACTGTTTTTT. Amino acids: CAIRSPTNEKLFF.

This clonotype was seen many times. The gene calls are TRBV18 and TRBJ1-3; D unclear. The CDR3 is made up of 16 amino acids. Trimming took 0 bases from V and 0 from J, leaving 9 bases between them. Looked up from germline, CDR1 is KGHSH and CDR2 is LQKENI. The CDR3 protein is CASSPPGGFSGNTIYF. The CDR3 DNA reads TGTGCCAGCTCACCACCGGGAGGGTTCTCTGGAAACACCATATATTTT.

This clonotype was observed at least ten times. V usage is TRBV29-1 and J usage is TRBJ2-5, with 8 bases that match TRBD1. The germline CDR1 and CDR2 sequences are SQVTM and ANQGSEA. After removal of 2 bases from V and 7 bases from J, the junction contained 6 bases not matched to a gene. This CDR3 spans 13 amino acids. This CDR3 reads CSVEKTGEVTQYF. The CDR3 DNA is TGCAGCGTTGAAAAGACAGGGGAGGTGACCCAGTACTTC.

This clonotype was counted ten times or more. The chain links TRBV6-1 to TRBJ2-3; D perhaps matches TRBD2 (6 bases). The length of the CDR3 is 14 residues. CDR1 and CDR2 from the germline V gene are MNHNS and SASEGT. V was trimmed by 8 bases and J by 2 bases, leaving 14 bases between them. The CDR3 is CASDYSGSTDTQYF. CDR3 bases: TGTGCCAGCGACTATAGCGGTTCCACAGATACGCAGTATTTT.

This clonotype has a count of ten or more. The V gene is TRBV7-9, the J gene TRBJ2-5; D remains ambiguous. Between the trimmed V and J ends, which lost 2 bases and 2 bases, there was a span of 15 bases. The CDR3 contains 16 residues. The germline V gene has CDR1 SEHNR and CDR2 FQNEAQ (reference sequence). In nucleotides, the CDR3 is TGTGCCAGCAGCTTACTCGCTTCAGGTGCGCAAGAGACCCAGTACTTC. Amino acid sequence: CASSLLASGAQETQYF. Using reference TRBV7-9 and TRBJ2-5 for the parts outside the CDR3, the full variable domain is DTGVSQNPRHKITKRGQNVTFRCDPISEHNRLYWYRQTLGQGPEFLTYFQNEAQLEKSRLLSDRFSAERPKGSFSTLEIQRTEQGDSAMYLCASSLLASGAQETQYFGPGTRLLVL.

There are many counts of this clonotype. This chain links TRBV7-9 with TRBJ1-3; D uncertain. There are 15 residues in the CDR3. Trimming stripped 3 bases from V and 0 bases from J, with 9 bases between. Germline V gene lookup returns CDR1 SEHNR and CDR2 FQNEAQ (reference sequence). The CDR3 is CASSLVPDSGNTIYF. The CDR3 DNA sequence: TGTGCCAGCAGCTTGGTCCCAGACTCTGGAAACACCATATATTTT.

This clonotype was found many times. In DNA form, the CDR3 reads TGTGCCAGCAGCCCGCCCATGCCGGACCAAGAGACCCAGTACTTC. Protein sequence: CASSPPMPDQETQYF. This chain links TRBV11-1 with TRBJ2-5; D is ambiguous. Germline-derived CDR1 and CDR2 are SGHAT and FQDESV (reference sequence). There are 15 residues in the CDR3. Deletions cut 5 bases from V and 0 bases from J, with 13 bases between.

There are many counts of this clonotype. The chain carries TRBV3-1 and TRBJ1-1, with 7 bases fitting TRBD1. The CDR3 runs 15 residues. V lost 2 bases and J lost 4; bases outside the gene matches: 7. The V gene's germline CDR1 is LGHDT and CDR2 YNNKEL (reference sequence). The CDR3 DNA follows: TGTGCCAGCAGCCAAATAGGGGGCGCGGGCACTGAAGCTTTCTTT. Protein: CASSQIGGAGTEAFF.

Turning to this clonotype: This may be a read error: a much more frequent sequence differs by one nucleotide. The chain has TRBV3-1 and TRBJ1-4; D is uncertain. The CDR3 sequence is 12 residues long. Looked up from germline, CDR1 is LGHDT and CDR2 is YNNKEL (reference sequence). CDR3 sequence reads: CVSSQDQVKLFF. CDR3 nucleotides: TGTGTCAGCAGCCAAGATCAGGTGAAACTGTTTTTT.

The gene calls are TRBV3-1 and TRBJ1-3; 7 bases match TRBD1. This CDR3 contains 17 residues. Germline V gives CDR1 LGHDT, CDR2 YNNKEL (reference sequence). V shed 4 bases and J 0 bases; nucleotides not matched to a gene: 9. The CDR3 loop reads CASSLSPAGGSGNTIYF. Written as DNA, the CDR3 is TGTGCCAGCAGCCTATCCCCGGCAGGGGGCTCTGGAAACACCATATATTTT. The full variable domain, rest sourced from reference TRBV3-1 and TRBJ1-3, is DTAVSQTPKYLVTQMGNDKSIKCEQNLGHDTMYWYKQDSKKFLKIMFSYNNKELIINETVPNRFSPKSPDKAHLNLHINSLELGDSAVYFCASSLSPAGGSGNTIYFGEGSWLTVV.

This clonotype was counted ten times or more. The V gene is TRBV12-3 or TRBV12-4, the J gene TRBJ1-2; tentative D call: TRBD1 (5 bases). This CDR3 has 13 amino acids. The germline V and J ends were trimmed by 3 bases and 8 bases, with 13 bases remaining between them. The CDR3 DNA follows: TGTGCCAGCAGTTTGTCCGGGGGAGACGGCTACACCTTC. Translating gives CASSLSGGDGYTF.

In its sample, this clonotype was seen many times. The chain couples TRBV20-1 to TRBJ2-7, with a weak D call TRBD1 (6 bases). The V end lost 3 bases, the J end lost 3 bases, and 12 bases lay between the germline ends. The CDR3 loop spans 13 amino acids. Germline V gene data show CDR1 as DFQATT and CDR2 as SNEGSKA (reference sequence). CDR3 residues: CSASMGDIYEQYF. The DNA for the CDR3 is TGCAGTGCTAGTATGGGGGACATCTACGAGCAGTACTTC.

This clonotype came up many times. This chain joins TRBV7-9 and TRBJ2-7, with 10 bases matching TRBD1. Trimming removed 4 bases from V and 4 bases from J; junction bases left unmatched: 4. Germline V gene lookup returns CDR1 SEHNR and CDR2 FQNEAQ (reference sequence). This CDR3 spans 14 amino acids. The chain's CDR3 is CASSSGTGEYEQYF. For the CDR3, the DNA is TGTGCCAGCAGCTCCGGGACAGGGGAGTACGAGCAGTACTTC.

The chain links TRBV13 to TRBJ1-1; D is ambiguous. The CDR3 sequence is 13 residues long. Looked up from germline, CDR1 is PRHDT and CDR2 is FYEKMQ (reference sequence). V was trimmed by 5 bases and J by 6 bases, leaving 13 bases between them. CDR3 DNA sequence: TGTGCCAGCAGCCTGACGTCGCGGGCTGAAGCTTTCTTT. Residues: CASSLTSRAEAFF. Full variable domain (outside the CDR3, taken from reference TRBV13 and TRBJ1-1): AAGVIQSPRHLIKEKRETATLKCYPIPRHDTVYWYQQGPGQDPQFLISFYEKMQSDKGSIPDRFSAQQFSDYHSELNMSSLELGDSALYFCASSLTSRAEAFFGQGTRLTVV.

Many counts were recorded for this clonotype. CDR3 protein: CSVGAEHQPQHF. CDR3 nucleotides: TGCAGCGTTGGGGCAGAGCATCAGCCCCAGCATTTT. The chain combines TRBV29-1 with TRBJ1-5; D unclear. CDR3 size: 12 residues. Germline CDR1 is SQVTM and CDR2 is ANQGSEA. Deletions cut 4 bases from V and 5 bases from J, with 9 bases between.

This clonotype appeared a few times. The chain combines TRBV3-1 with TRBJ2-2; 14 bases fit TRBD2. This CDR3 has 19 residues. The ends lost 4 bases at V and 7 bases at J; junction bases unmatched: 14. From germline, CDR1 is LGHDT and CDR2 YNNKEL (reference sequence). The CDR3 DNA reads TGTGCCAGCAGCCCATCGACGCCCGGACTAGCGGGGGGAAGCGGGGAGCTGTTTTTT. The encoded protein is CASSPSTPGLAGGSGELFF.

In its sample, this clonotype was seen many times. V gene TRBV4-1 combines with J gene TRBJ1-1; TRBD1 matches 10 bases. Germline CDR1 and CDR2: MGHRA and YSYEKL. V trimming: 3 bases; J trimming: 6 bases; junction bases outside the gene matches: 7. The CDR3 is 15 amino acids. CDR3 coding DNA: TGCGCCAGCAGCCAGCCGGGACAGGGGACGCCTGAAGCTTTCTTT. This codes for CASSQPGQGTPEAFF.

The sample holds many counts of this clonotype. This rearrangement joins TRBV29-1 to TRBJ2-1, with a tentative D call TRBD1 (6 bases). The CDR3 covers 13 residues. The V gene lost 4 bases and the J gene lost 4 bases, with 11 bases spanning the gap. The germline V gene encodes CDR1 SQVTM and CDR2 ANQGSEA. The CDR3, as DNA: TGCAGCGTTGGGGGCAGGGGATACAATGAGCAGTTCTTC. Its protein product is CSVGGRGYNEQFF.

This clonotype occurred many times. J is TRBJ2-3 and V is TRBV12-3 or TRBV12-4; D is perhaps TRBD2 (6 bases). The CDR3 has 16 amino acids. V was trimmed by 3 bases and J by 4 bases, leaving 17 bases between them. This CDR3 reads CASSLGLAATPDTQYF. The CDR3 nucleotides are TGTGCCAGCAGTTTGGGGTTAGCGGCAACACCAGATACGCAGTATTTT.

V gene TRBV5-1 combines with J gene TRBJ2-3; D remains unclear. Trimming removed 0 bases at V and 3 bases at J, with 17 bases between. This CDR3 comprises 17 residues. CDR1 and CDR2 from the germline V gene are SGHRS and YFSETQ. The DNA of the CDR3 is TGCGCCAGCAGCTTGGCCGACACAGCCGGTGGGACAGATACGCAGTATTTT. Its protein product is CASSLADTAGGTDTQYF.

This clonotype was seen many times. CDR3 coding DNA: TGTGCCAGCAGCTCCCTACAGGGGGCCATGGAGCAGTACTTC. This codes for CASSSLQGAMEQYF. The chain has TRBV11-2 and TRBJ2-7, with 9 bases identical to TRBD1. CDR1 and CDR2 from the germline V gene are SGHAT and FQNNGV. J lost 7 bases, V lost 4 bases, and 8 bases had no gene match. The CDR3 has 14 residues.

This clonotype showed up many times. This rearrangement joins TRBV5-1 to TRBJ2-3, with D perhaps matching TRBD1 (6 bases). Germline V gives CDR1 SGHRS, CDR2 YFSETQ. V was cut by 3 bases and J by 4 bases, with 12 bases left in between. This CDR3 spans 14 amino acids. The CDR3 is CASSSQGLADTQYF. CDR3 in DNA: TGCGCCAGCAGCTCTCAGGGGTTGGCAGATACGCAGTATTTT.

This clonotype showed up many times. This chain uses TRBV7-9 with TRBJ2-2; tentative D call: TRBD2 (5 bases). V lost 3 bases to trimming and J lost 7 bases, with 6 bases between them. Looked up from germline, CDR1 is SEHNR and CDR2 is FQNEAQ (reference sequence). The CDR3 sequence is 12 residues long. As DNA, the CDR3 is TGTGCCAGCAGCTTCGGGGACGGGGAGCTGTTTTTT. Its translation is CASSFGDGELFF.